One sample yielded the 3 T cell receptor beta chains listed below, sequenced in a study of vaccination effects on CD4 cells after COVID-19. Using viral peptide pools, the ViraFEST assay grew out antigen-specific CD4+ T cells prior to sequencing. Following culture for roughly 10 days, CD4+ T cells were isolated. The healthy vaccine recipients, who had no prior SARS-CoV-2 infection, showed negative nucleocapsid antibodies. Their cognate antigens are unknown. Clones were read by immunoSEQ multiplex PCR, and TCRdb kept only the in-frame ones, dropping some. Here the sample spans tens of thousands of clones, about 70% being singletons. The sequenced sample was CD4+ T cells from PBMCs cultured with HCoV-NL63 spike peptides, obtained before COVID-19 vaccination. These receptors originate from a human donor who received a COVID-19 vaccine.

The V call is TRBV12-5, the J call TRBJ1-5; a possible D gene is TRBD1 (6 bases). The CDR3 covers 16 residues. Trimming pared 0 bases from V and 4 bases from J, leaving 13 bases between. CDR1 is LGHNT and CDR2 is FRNRAP in the germline V gene. CDR3 sequence (DNA): TGTGCTAGTGGTTTGGTAAGGGGGGATAGTAATCAGCCCCAGCATTTT. Translation gives CASGLVRGDSNQPQHF.

The V call is TRBV7-2, the J call TRBJ1-2; no definite D call. CDR1 and CDR2 from the germline V gene are SGHTA and FQGNSA. The V end was cut by 8 bases, the J end by 4 bases, with 14 bases between. The CDR3 runs 13 residues. The CDR3 sequence is CASAALSPYGYTF. In DNA, the CDR3 is TGTGCCAGCGCCGCGTTATCCCCCTATGGCTACACCTTC. The entire variable domain, with the rest obtained from reference TRBV7-2 and TRBJ1-2, is as follows: GAGVSQSPSNKVTEKGKDVELRCDPISGHTALYWYRQSLGQGLEFLIYFQGNSAPDKSGLPSDRFSAERTGGSVSTLTIQRTQQEDSAVYLCASAALSPYGYTFGSGTRLTVV.

The genes are TRBV2 and TRBJ2-2, with D unclear. Trimming took 0 bases from V and 5 from J, leaving 4 bases between them. This CDR3 is built from 13 residues. Per germline, CDR1 SNHLY and CDR2 FYNNEI. The CDR3 loop is CASSEARTGELFF. DNA for the CDR3: TGTGCCAGCAGTGAAGCGAGAACCGGGGAGCTGTTTTTT.